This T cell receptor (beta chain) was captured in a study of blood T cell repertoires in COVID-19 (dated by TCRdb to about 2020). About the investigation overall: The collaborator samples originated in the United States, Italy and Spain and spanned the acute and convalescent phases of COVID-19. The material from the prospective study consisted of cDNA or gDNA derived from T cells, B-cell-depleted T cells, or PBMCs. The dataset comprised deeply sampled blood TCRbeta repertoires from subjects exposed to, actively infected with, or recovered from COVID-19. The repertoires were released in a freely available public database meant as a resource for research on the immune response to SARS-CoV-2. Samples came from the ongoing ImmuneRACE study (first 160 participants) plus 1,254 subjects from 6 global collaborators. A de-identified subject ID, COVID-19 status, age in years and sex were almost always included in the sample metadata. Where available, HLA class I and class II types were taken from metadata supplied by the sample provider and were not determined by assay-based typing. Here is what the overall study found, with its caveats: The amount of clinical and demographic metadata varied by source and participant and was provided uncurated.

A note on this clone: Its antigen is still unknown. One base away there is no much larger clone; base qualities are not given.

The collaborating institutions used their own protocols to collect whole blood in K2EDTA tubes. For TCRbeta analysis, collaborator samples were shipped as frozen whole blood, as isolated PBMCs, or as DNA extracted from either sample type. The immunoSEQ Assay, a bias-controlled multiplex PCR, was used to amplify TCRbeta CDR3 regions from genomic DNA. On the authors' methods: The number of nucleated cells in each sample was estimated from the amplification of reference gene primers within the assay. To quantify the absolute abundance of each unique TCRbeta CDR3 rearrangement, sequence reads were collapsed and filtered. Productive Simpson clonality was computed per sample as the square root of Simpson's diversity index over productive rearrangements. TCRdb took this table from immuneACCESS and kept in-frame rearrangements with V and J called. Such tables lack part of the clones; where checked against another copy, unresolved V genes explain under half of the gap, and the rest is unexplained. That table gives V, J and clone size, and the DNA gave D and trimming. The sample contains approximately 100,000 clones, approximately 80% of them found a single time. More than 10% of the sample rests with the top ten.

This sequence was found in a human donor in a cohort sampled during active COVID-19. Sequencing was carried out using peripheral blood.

Here is the DNA: TGTGCCAGCAGTCCAACAGGGGGACCTGGAAACACCATATATTTT. Protein translation: CASSPTGGPGNTIYF. The chain links TRBV7-3 with TRBJ1-3; 8 central nucleotides agree with TRBD1. The CDR3 numbers 15 residues from cysteine through phenylalanine. Solely the CDR3 DNA is kept, with 45 bases framed from the first base. Germline trimming amounts to 6 bases on V and 2 bases on J, with 6 as the count of junction bases outside the gene matches. Looking up the germline V gene yields CDR1 SGHTA and CDR2 FQGTGA.